This T cell receptor beta chain was found in a study of blood T cells in healthy people across ages. Sample-barcoded 5' priming and a J-beta primer mix drove a second PCR of about 7 to 12 cycles. MiXCR was run by TCRdb on the 5' RACE reads, yielding one entry per CDR3 protein. Here the sample spans hundreds of thousands of distinct CDR3 sequences, 52% being singletons. Study conclusions and caveats: Among T cells, TCR beta diversity per million cells dropped roughly linearly as age rose.

This clonotype has only a few counts. The antigen is not known. One junction end does not reproduce the germline sequence, and a read error may be involved. Healthy individuals of Caucasian origin from Russia, aged roughly 6 to 100, served as donors. This sequence originates from a woman of 80 years or more in good health. The specimen sequenced was blood.

The CDR3: CASNLGQGAYEQYF. The CDR3, as DNA: TGTGCCAGCAACTTAGGCCAGGGGGCATACGAGCAGTACTTC. The chain joins TRBV7-9 to TRBJ2-7; TRBD1 aligns across 8 bases. The CDR3 loop spans 14 amino acids. Germline loops: CDR1 SEHNR, CDR2 FQNEAQ (reference sequence).